This entry describes one TCR beta chain. Its antigen is still unknown. The sample belongs to a study of cytomegalovirus exposure and HLA in healthy donors. Study results and limitations: The study found most TCR sequences rare, yet found some public TCRs in many donors. A previous analysis found most TCR beta V segments productive roughly 87% or roughly 30% of the time. When presence/absence was analysed, sequencing depth was taken to be roughly uniform across donors.

V was clipped by 2 bases and J by 7 bases; unmatched bases: 6. This CDR3 region has 15 residues. The germline gives CDR1 MDHEN, CDR2 SYDVKM. The study ran its PCR with 60 Vbeta and 13 Jbeta primers. Assay used: immunoSEQ multiplex PCR; TCRdb lists only in-frame clones, some missing. This sample has about 150,000 clones, with around 80% found just once. The rearrangement joins TRBV28 to TRBJ1-5; 9 bases align to TRBD1. The TCR comes from a man in his thirties or forties in good health. Sequencing was carried out using PBMCs. The CDR3: CASSLSGQGMQPQHF. The CDR3 DNA reads TGTGCCAGCAGTTTAAGCGGACAGGGGATGCAGCCCCAGCATTTT.